This TCR beta chain was captured by sequencing in a study of blood T cell repertoires in COVID-19. On the study more broadly: Sources were T cells, B-cell-depleted T cells, or PBMCs; the material itself was cDNA or gDNA.

The repertoire was sequenced with immunoSEQ multiplex PCR; TCRdb's copy has only in-frame clones and lacks some. The sample lists approximately 150,000 clones, roughly 80% occurring once. Trimming cost V 4 bases and J 2 bases; bases outside gene matches: 7. This CDR3 contains 16 residues. The germline CDR1 and CDR2 sequences are LNHDA and SQIVND (reference sequence). This receptor was identified in a man aged 70 or older with active or convalescent COVID-19. Sequencing was done on a sample of peripheral blood. J is TRBJ1-1 and V is TRBV19, with 10 bases that match TRBD1. This CDR3 is CASSTLGQGKNTEAFF. CDR3 nucleotides: TGTGCCAGTAGTACCCTGGGACAGGGGAAAAACACTGAAGCTTTCTTT.